A selection of T cell receptor beta chains follows, all from one sample in a study of post-analysis software for immune sequencing data. TCRdb independently ran MiXCR on the PCR reads; one entry per CDR3 protein. The data show approximately 260,000 distinct CDR3 sequences, with 36% seen just once and around 5.2% held by the top ten. The sample consisted of blood. The receptors here all came from a girl under 18 with multiple sclerosis. CDR3s include the opening cysteine and the closing phenylalanine or tryptophan. Fields, in order: clone size, D gene, J gene, V gene, CDR3 DNA, CDR3 protein. A D gene is named only where the DNA matches it firmly. Some rows have no size entry. The others give once, few or many, or a class for an expanded clone.

>.|.|TRBJ1-2|TRBV2
TGTGCCAGCAGTGGCCGAGCCGGGGAAGATGGCTACACCTTC
CASSGRAGEDGYTF
>many|.|TRBJ2-7|TRBV29-1
TGCAGCGTTGTTACAGGGAAGGGCGAGCAGTACTTC
CSVVTGKGEQYF
>many|TRBD2|TRBJ2-5|TRBV28
TGTGCCAGCAGTTTTAGGCTAGCGGGGGGCCAAGAGACCCAGTACTTC
CASSFRLAGGQETQYF
>.|.|TRBJ1-5|TRBV27
TGTGCCAGCAGTTCACAGTTGGGACCCAGCAATCAGCCCCAGCATTTT
CASSSQLGPSNQPQHF
>.|.|TRBJ2-1|TRBV9
TGTGCCAGCAGCGTAGAGGGTAGCGGCAAAAGCTCCTACAATGAGCAGTTCTTC
CASSVEGSGKSSYNEQFF
>.|TRBD2|TRBJ2-1|TRBV19
TGTGCCAGTAGTATCATAGCGGGAGGGGAGAATGGGCAGTTCTTC
CASSIIAGGENGQFF
>.|.|TRBJ2-4|TRBV29-1
TGCAGCGCCTCTTCCGGGCGACACCTTTCAGGGAGCGCAGATACGCAGTACTTC
CSASSGRHLSGSADTQYF
>many|TRBD2|TRBJ2-3|TRBV7-3
TGTGCCAGCAGCTTAGATGCGGGAGCCCGGGGAGATACGCAGTATTTT
CASSLDAGARGDTQYF
>many|TRBD1|TRBJ2-1|TRBV5-1
TGCGCCAGCAGCCCCGAGACAGGGACCTACAATGAGCAGTTCTTC
CASSPETGTYNEQFF
>many|TRBD2|TRBJ2-3|TRBV20-1
TGCAGTGCTAGAGATATGGGGACTAGCGGGAGCGTTAACGCAGATACGCAGTATTTT
CSARDMGTSGSVNADTQYF
>few|TRBD1|TRBJ1-1|TRBV5-1
TGCGCCAGCAGCTTGATTTTGAACAGGGGTGGACCGAACACTGAAGCTTTCTTT
CASSLILNRGGPNTEAFF
>.|TRBD2|TRBJ2-1|TRBV5-1
TGCGCCAGCAGCTTGGGTCTAGCGGTAAGCTCCTACAATGAGCAGTTCTTC
CASSLGLAVSSYNEQFF
>many|TRBD2|TRBJ2-3|TRBV18
TGTGCCAGCTCACCAGGGACTAGCGGGAGAGGTACAGATACGCAGTATTTT
CASSPGTSGRGTDTQYF
>.|.|TRBJ1-5|TRBV3-1
TGTGCCAGCAGCGGAACAGGGACGAGGCAGCCCCAGCATTTT
CASSGTGTRQPQHF
>few|TRBD1|TRBJ2-1|TRBV6-5
TGTGCCAGCAGGTACTCAGGGGGCTATGAGCAGTTCTTC
CASRYSGGYEQFF
>few|TRBD2|TRBJ2-1|TRBV5-1
TGCGCCAGCAGCACGACTAGCGAGTCCTACAATGAGCAGTTCTTC
CASSTTSESYNEQFF
>few|.|TRBJ2-1|TRBV14
TGTGCCAGCAGCCCTGGATCACACAATGAGCAGTTCTTC
CASSPGSHNEQFF
>many|.|TRBJ2-5|TRBV4-2
TGTGCCAGCAGCCAAGAGGGGAGGGAGACCCAGTACTTC
CASSQEGRETQYF
>medium-sized|TRBD1|TRBJ2-3|TRBV7-9
TGTGCCAGCAGCTGGGGAGAGGAATTGCAGGGGGCAGATACGCAGTATTTT
CASSWGEELQGADTQYF
>many|.|TRBJ1-1|TRBV6-1
TGTGCCAGCAGTACCATACGACAGGCCAGCAGTGTGAACACTGAAGCTTTCTTT
CASSTIRQASSVNTEAFF
>many|.|TRBJ2-3|TRBV11-2
TGTGCCAGCAGCTTAGACCCGCGGGCAGATACGCAGTATTTT
CASSLDPRADTQYF
>many|.|TRBJ2-1|TRBV24-1
TGTGCCACCAGTGATTTATCCAATGAGCAGTTCTTC
CATSDLSNEQFF
>many|TRBD2|TRBJ2-3|TRBV20-1
TGCAGTGCTAGCCCAGCGGGGACCACAGATACGCAGTATTTT
CSASPAGTTDTQYF
>many|TRBD1|TRBJ2-3|TRBV6-5
TGTGCCAGCAGTTACGGGCAGGGGGTGGCAGATACGCAGTATTTT
CASSYGQGVADTQYF
>many|.|TRBJ1-1|TRBV28
TGTGCCAGCAGTTTTAATACCCTTACCATGGTGAATGAAGCTTTCTTT
CASSFNTLTMVNEAFF
>few|.|TRBJ2-2|TRBV25-1
TGTGCCAGCAGTGAATTGAAGAGGGGCAGTAGGAACACCGGGGAGCTGTTTTTT
CASSELKRGSRNTGELFF
>few|.|TRBJ2-2|TRBV2
TGTGCCAGCAGTCCCGAAGGGGGGGCAGGAGACACCGGGGAGCTGTTTTTT
CASSPEGGAGDTGELFF
>few|.|TRBJ2-7|TRBV12-3/TRBV12-4
TGTGCCATTCCTCCCCCCCTCGTCGAGGACTCAAGGTCCTACGAGCAGTACTTC
CAIPPPLVEDSRSYEQYF
>many|TRBD2|TRBJ2-1|TRBV15
TGTGCCACCACCAGAGCGGGAGGGCGCTCCTACAATGAGCAGTTCTTC
CATTRAGGRSYNEQFF
>few|.|TRBJ2-3|TRBV29-1
TGCAGCGTCGGAGGGACCCGCACAGATACGCAGTATTTT
CSVGGTRTDTQYF
>few|.|TRBJ1-1|TRBV7-9
TGTGCCAGCAGACAGATGAACACTGAAGCTTTCTTT
CASRQMNTEAFF
>.|.|TRBJ2-7|TRBV5-1
TGCGCCAGCAGCGCCGGGGACCTCTCCTACGAGCAGTACTTC
CASSAGDLSYEQYF
>few|.|TRBJ2-1|TRBV12-3/TRBV12-4
TGTGCCAGCAGTCGGACTGTGCGGGAGCAGTTCTTC
CASSRTVREQFF
>many|.|TRBJ2-1|TRBV5-1
TGCGCCAGCAGCTTGGGTCCCGGGGAGGATGAGCAGTTCTTC
CASSLGPGEDEQFF
>.|.|TRBJ2-3|TRBV27
TGTGCCAGTCGAGTTGAAGGGGCAACAGATACGCAGTATTTT
CASRVEGATDTQYF
>.|TRBD2|TRBJ2-1|TRBV20-1
TGCAGTGCAACCGGGACTAGCGGTAACAATGGGCAGTTCTTC
CSATGTSGNNGQFF
>.|.|TRBJ1-1|TRBV12-3/TRBV12-4
TGTGCCAGCACCGCCGGCGGGTACACTGAAGCTTTCTTT
CASTAGGYTEAFF
>many|.|TRBJ1-2|TRBV7-9
TGTGCCAGCAGCTGGGAATCCTCTAACTATGGCTACACCTTC
CASSWESSNYGYTF
>.|.|TRBJ2-2|TRBV7-9
TGTGCCAGCAGCTTAAACAGGGACACCGGGGAGCTGTTTTTT
CASSLNRDTGELFF
>many|.|TRBJ2-3|TRBV7-2
TGTGCCAGCAGCTTCGGATCAGGCTATACGCAGTATTTT
CASSFGSGYTQYF
>many|.|TRBJ1-6|TRBV9
TGTGCCAGCAGCAAGGGGGTTTCACCCCTCCACTTT
CASSKGVSPLHF
>many|.|TRBJ2-3|TRBV6-5
TGTGCCAGCAGTTACTCACTAGCAACCACAGATACGCAGTATTTT
CASSYSLATTDTQYF
>few|TRBD1|TRBJ1-2|TRBV13
TGTGCCAGCAGCTTTCAAGACAGGGGGCGCGGGAGCTGCACCTTC
CASSFQDRGRGSCTF
>.|TRBD2|TRBJ2-1|TRBV12-3/TRBV12-4
TGTGCCAGCAGTTCCAGGACTAGCGGGATTATAAATGAGCAGTTCTTC
CASSSRTSGIINEQFF
>many|TRBD2|TRBJ2-5|TRBV5-1
TGCGCCAGCAGCCGACAGTGGGAGGGAGAGACCCAGTACTTC
CASSRQWEGETQYF
>.|TRBD1|TRBJ2-1|TRBV29-1
TGCAGCGCCGATCGACAGGGCTGGAATGAGCAGTTCTTC
CSADRQGWNEQFF
>.|.|TRBJ2-1|TRBV7-3
TGTGCCAGCAGCTTACGGGGCAGATACAATGAGCAGTTCTTC
CASSLRGRYNEQFF
>many|TRBD2|TRBJ2-1|TRBV24-1
TGTGCCACCAGTGATTCGGGACTAGCGGGAGGCAATGAGCAGTTCTTC
CATSDSGLAGGNEQFF
>many|TRBD2|TRBJ2-1|TRBV15
TGTGCCACCAGCAGAGGCGGGCCGGGGGAATCGGGACTAGTCAAGAATGAGCAGTTCTTC
CATSRGGPGESGLVKNEQFF
>many|.|TRBJ2-1|TRBV5-1
TGCGCCAGCAGCTCGAGTACCGGGCCGTCAGCCAATGAGCAGTTCTTC
CASSSSTGPSANEQFF